The T cell receptor (beta chain) under discussion was sequenced for a study of shared clonotypes between healthy human individuals. Repertoires were generated with immunoSEQ multiplex PCR, while TCRdb's copy carries only in-frame clones and drops some. The sample comprises 2 million to 2.5 million clones, about 90% of which are singletons, and more than 0.35% rests with the top ten. The germline V and J ends were trimmed by 7 bases and 3 bases, with 13 bases remaining between them. Germline V gene sequence: CDR1 SNHLY, CDR2 FYNNEI. This CDR3 contains 14 residues. As for this clone: Its antigen remains unknown.

In the CD4+ fraction, cells were divided into CD45RA+ naive and CD45RA-negative memory subsets. Notes on the study in general: Clonotype sharing among the donors was expected to vary with sequencing depth. It was observed that 5% to 6% of naive CD4 clonotypes were shared across a few donors.

This TCR was recovered from a man aged 18-30 years in good health. Some clones in this sample may be carry-over from other donors' samples. Input material: naive CD4+ T cells from PBMCs. Subset described: CD45RA+ positively selected. The V gene is TRBV2, the J gene TRBJ1-5; D not resolved. CDR3 coding DNA: TGTGCCAGCACGAAAGAGGGAGTCAATCAGCCCCAGCATTTT. This codes for CASTKEGVNQPQHF.